These 22 T cell receptor beta chains were sequenced from one sample in a study of blood T cell repertoires in COVID-19. Produced via immunoSEQ multiplex PCR; TCRdb's table is partial and in-frame only. The table has 200,000 to 250,000 clones, 80% to 85% seen once. The sequenced sample was PBMCs or T cells enriched from blood (not recorded which). The receptors here all came from a woman aged 40 to 50 who had recovered from COVID-19.

The chain links TRBV7-2 to TRBJ2-3, with D possibly being TRBD1 (6 bases). V dropped 1 base and J dropped 6 bases, with 14 bases sitting between them. The germline CDR1 and CDR2 sequences are SGHTA and FQGNSA. This CDR3 comprises 15 residues. The CDR3 protein is CASSLGSGQGDTQYF. CDR3 sequence (DNA): TGTGCCAGCAGCTTAGGGAGCGGCCAGGGGGATACGCAGTATTTT.

This clone is a singleton in its sample. J is TRBJ1-1 and V is TRBV21-1; no DNA check was done on the table's D call, TRBD1. TRBV21-1 is noted as a pseudogene. The CDR3 contains 15 residues. For the CDR3, the DNA is TGTGCCAGCAGCAATCCCCCTCAGGCAAACACTGAAGCTTTCTTT. Protein: CASSNPPQANTEAFF.

CDR3 DNA: TGTGCCAGCAGCCCCCGACCGGCGGGGATGGGAAACACCATATATTTT. As protein: CASSPRPAGMGNTIYF. V gene TRBV7-2 combines with J gene TRBJ1-3; no clear D. This CDR3 comprises 16 residues. From germline, CDR1 is SGHTA and CDR2 FQGNSA. The V end was cut by 5 bases, the J end by 4 bases, with 18 bases between.

The chain joins TRBV16 to TRBJ1-2; a weak D match, TRBD1 (6 bases). The CDR3 runs 17 residues. V shed 0 bases and J shed 6 bases, with 20 bases lying between them. CDR1 is KGHSY, CDR2 FQNENV, per germline. This chain's CDR3 is CASSQSPSSDSRHGYTF. CDR3 in DNA: TGTGCCAGCAGCCAATCCCCCTCGTCGGACAGCCGTCATGGCTACACCTTC.

CDR3 in amino acids: CASSQALITGVGDTQYF. DNA for the CDR3: TGCGCCAGCAGCCAGGCCTTGATTACGGGAGTGGGAGATACGCAGTATTTT. This chain connects TRBV4-1 to TRBJ2-3; a possible D gene is TRBD2 (6 bases). Trimming removed 3 bases at V and 5 bases at J, with 21 bases between. CDR3 length: 17 amino acids. Germline V gene lookup returns CDR1 MGHRA and CDR2 YSYEKL.

The rearrangement links TRBV3-1 (or the pseudogene TRBV3-2) to TRBJ1-1; TRBD1 is a possible D gene (5 bases). The CDR3 consists of 14 residues. Germline V gene lookup returns CDR1 LGHDT and CDR2 YNNKEL (reference sequence). Trimming removed 4 bases from V and 1 base from J, with 10 bases in between. The CDR3 DNA is TGTGCCAGCAGCCGCAGGGATGAGAACACTGAAGCTTTCTTT. Its protein is CASSRRDENTEAFF.

This clone has a handful of counts. The V call is TRBV4-1, the J call TRBJ1-3, with TRBD1 as a possible D gene (5 bases). Trimming removed 1 base at V and 0 bases at J, with 10 bases between. Germline CDR1 reads MGHRA; CDR2 reads YSYEKL. The CDR3 covers 16 residues. The chain's CDR3 is CASSQGGLLSGNTIYF. The DNA of the CDR3 is TGCGCCAGCAGCCAAGGGGGACTCCTCTCTGGAAACACCATATATTTT.

This clone was picked up a small number of times. The gene calls are TRBV7-2 and TRBJ1-2, with D perhaps matching TRBD1 (5 bases). V lost 1 base and J lost 4, with 10 bases in between. The CDR3 runs 14 residues. Germline-derived CDR1 and CDR2 are SGHTA and FQGNSA. CDR3 residues: CASSLGAGLYGYTF. The DNA for the CDR3 is TGTGCCAGCAGCTTAGGGGCAGGGCTCTATGGCTACACCTTC.

The gene calls are TRBV11-2 and TRBJ1-1; no clear D gene. Germline CDR1 reads SGHAT; CDR2 reads FQNNGV. The length of the CDR3 is 13 residues. Trimming removed 2 bases from V and 1 base from J, with 5 bases in between. The CDR3, as DNA: TGTGCCAGCAGCTTATGGGCGAACACTGAAGCTTTCTTT. Its protein is CASSLWANTEAFF.

The sample holds one count of this clone. The chain has TRBV6-1 and TRBJ2-5; D gene uncertain. From germline, CDR1 is MNHNS and CDR2 SASEGT. V was shortened by 3 bases and J by 9 bases, with 14 bases between the two germline ends. This CDR3 comprises 13 residues. The CDR3 region is CASSDVVYRAQYF. The CDR3 DNA reads as TGTGCCAGCAGTGACGTGGTCTACCGGGCCCAGTACTTC.

J is TRBJ2-7 and V is TRBV15; D uncertain. From germline, CDR1 is LNHNV and CDR2 YYDKDF (reference sequence). Trimming shortened V by 4 bases and J by 0 bases, and 7 bases separated the two germline ends. The CDR3 extends over 13 amino acids. This chain's CDR3 is CATSTRHSYEQYF. CDR3 bases: TGTGCCACCAGCACCCGACACTCCTACGAGCAGTACTTC.

The chain links TRBV11-3 to TRBJ1-3, with D unclear. This CDR3 has 15 residues. Germline values: CDR1 SGHNT, CDR2 YENEEA. Trimming took off 5 bases at V and 0 bases at J, with 11 bases between the two ends. CDR3 bases: TGTGCCAGCAGCGTTACACCAACCTCTGGAAACACCATATATTTT. Translation: CASSVTPTSGNTIYF.

This clone has a single count. The J gene is TRBJ2-7, the V gene TRBV3-1 (or the pseudogene TRBV3-2); a possible D gene is TRBD1 (5 bases). This CDR3 has 14 amino acids. Between the trimmed V and J ends, which lost 0 bases and 5 bases, there was a span of 11 bases. Germline CDR1 is LGHDT and CDR2 is YNNKEL (reference sequence). Here the CDR3 reads CASSQDAGPDEQYV. The CDR3 coding sequence is TGTGCCAGCAGCCAAGACGCAGGGCCAGACGAGCAGTACGTC.

This clone came up once. CDR3 DNA: TGTGCCAGCAGCCCCGAGGGCCCCGTCTCCTACGAGCAGTACTTC. Translation gives CASSPEGPVSYEQYF. The V gene is TRBV5-5, the J gene TRBJ2-7; the D gene is possibly TRBD2 (5 bases). The CDR3 has 15 amino acids. Trimming pared 4 bases from V and 0 bases from J, leaving 14 bases between. From germline, CDR1 is SGHKS and CDR2 YYEKEE (reference sequence).

A few counts support this clone. The chain recombines TRBV6-5 with TRBJ1-1, with 10 bases identical to TRBD1. V gave up 5 bases and J gave up 4 bases; unmatched junction bases: 7. Germline CDR1 MNHEY, CDR2 SVGAGI. CDR3 length equals 15 residues. CDR3 sequence reads: CASSNWDRGFTEAFF. The DNA for the CDR3 is TGTGCCAGCAGTAACTGGGACAGGGGTTTCACTGAAGCTTTCTTT.

This clone occurred a few times. This sequence joins TRBV4-1 and TRBJ2-1; possibly TRBD1 for D (6 bases). This CDR3 is built from 20 residues. The germline CDR1 and CDR2 sequences are MGHRA and YSYEKL. With 2 bases removed from V and 6 bases from J, the gap between germline ends came to 29 bases. The CDR3 DNA is TGCGCCAGCAGCCAAATAGCCGGGACAACAAAGAACCAAAGGGGCAATGAGCAGTTCTTC. Protein sequence: CASSQIAGTTKNQRGNEQFF.

As regards this clone: A junction end diverges from the germline sequence, so it may reflect a read error. As DNA, the CDR3 is TGTGCCAGCAGTGACTCTAGCGGGTCCTACAATGAGCAGTTCTTC. Translation: CASSDSSGSYNEQFF. The rearrangement uses TRBV6-5 and TRBJ2-1, with 8 nucleotides matching TRBD2. Per germline, CDR1 MNHEY and CDR2 SVGAGI. CDR3 length equals 15 residues.

This sequence joins TRBV28 and TRBJ2-2; TRBD1 might be the D (6 bases). CDR1 and CDR2 (germline): MDHEN, SYDVKM. V lost 6 bases and J 1 base, leaving 12 bases between the germline ends. This CDR3 has 15 amino acids. CDR3 DNA: TGTGCCAGCAGAACAGGGTCCAAGAACACCGGGGAGCTGTTTTTT. Its translation: CASRTGSKNTGELFF.

V is TRBV7-2 and J is TRBJ1-3, with D maybe TRBD1 (6 bases). The germline V and J ends were trimmed by 1 base and 4 bases, with 14 bases remaining between them. The CDR3 has 16 amino acids. CDR1 is SGHTA and CDR2 is FQGNSA in the germline V gene. This CDR3 reads CASSLGGTGPGNTIYF. The CDR3 coding sequence is TGTGCCAGCAGCTTAGGGGGAACAGGGCCGGGAAACACCATATATTTT.

The V gene is TRBV9, the J gene TRBJ2-3; D is uncertain. CDR3 length: 13 amino acids. Per the germline V gene, CDR1 is SGDLS and CDR2 is YYNGEE. Deletions cut 3 bases from V and 4 bases from J, with 9 bases between. The CDR3 sequence: CASSAVVADTQYF. The CDR3 DNA is TGTGCCAGCAGCGCGGTGGTGGCAGATACGCAGTATTTT.

The chain has TRBV28 and TRBJ2-1, with D tentatively TRBD1 (5 bases). Trimming took 4 bases from V and 7 from J, leaving 14 bases between them. Germline V CDR1 and CDR2: MDHEN, SYDVKM. CDR3 length equals 14 residues. The CDR3 DNA follows: TGTGCCAGCAGTTCCTCCCCGACAGCTAATGAGCAGTTCTTC. This gives the protein CASSSSPTANEQFF. Using reference TRBV28 and TRBJ2-1 for the parts outside the CDR3, the full variable domain is DVKVTQSSRYLVKRTGEKVFLECVQDMDHENMFWYRQDPGLGLRLIYFSYDVKMKEKGDIPEGYSVSREKKERFSLILESASTNQTSMYLCASSSSPTANEQFFGPGTRLTVL.

This sequence joins TRBV5-1 and TRBJ2-3; 8 bases match TRBD2. The CDR3 is 13 amino acids. Germline loops: CDR1 SGHRS, CDR2 YFSETQ. The ends lost 5 bases at V and 4 bases at J; junction bases unmatched: 3. CDR3 in amino acids: CASSSGGSDTQYF. The CDR3, as DNA: TGCGCCAGCAGTTCGGGGGGGTCAGATACGCAGTATTTT.